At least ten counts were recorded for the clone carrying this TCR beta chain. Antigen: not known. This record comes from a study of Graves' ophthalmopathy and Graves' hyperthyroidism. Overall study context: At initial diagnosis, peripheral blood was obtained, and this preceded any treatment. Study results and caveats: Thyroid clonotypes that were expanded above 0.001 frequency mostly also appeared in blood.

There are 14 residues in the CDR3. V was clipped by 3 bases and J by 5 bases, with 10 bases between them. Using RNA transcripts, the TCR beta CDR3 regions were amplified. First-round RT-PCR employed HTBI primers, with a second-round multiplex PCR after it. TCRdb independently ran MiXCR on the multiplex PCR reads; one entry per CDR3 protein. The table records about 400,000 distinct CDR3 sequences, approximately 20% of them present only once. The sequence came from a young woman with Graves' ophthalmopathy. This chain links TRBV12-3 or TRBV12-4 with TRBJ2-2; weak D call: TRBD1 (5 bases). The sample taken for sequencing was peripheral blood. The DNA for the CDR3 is TGTGCCAGCAGTTTGGTCAGGGTTACCGGGGAGCTGTTTTTT. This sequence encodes CASSLVRVTGELFF.